This TCR beta chain derives from a study of OX40 agonist ivuxolimab in advanced cancers. For the wider study: Ivuxolimab, which targeted the costimulatory receptor OX40 (CD134), was an agonistic, fully human IgG2 monoclonal antibody. The dose-escalation cohort was around 83% male with a mean age of about 54 years, ranging from roughly 23 to 90. The point of sequencing TCRbeta in the periphery was to test whether ivuxolimab changed TCR sequence diversity and drove clonal T-cell expansion. Patients were allowed to have had prior anti-PD-1, anti-PD-L1 or anti-CTLA-4 therapy, and 40% of the dose-escalation patients had previously received checkpoint inhibitors. Intravenous ivuxolimab was administered to patients every 2 weeks at six dose levels: 0.01, 0.1, 0.3, 1.5, 3 and 10 mg/kg. The monotherapy dose-escalation portion (N = 52 patients) of the phase I ivuxolimab trial is reported in the paper. Three dose-escalation patients achieved partial responses, one with hepatocellular carcinoma and two with cutaneous melanoma. Of the 50 to 55 dose-escalation patients, hepatocellular carcinoma was present in about 20, melanoma in approximately 15, renal cell carcinoma in 9 and head and neck cancer in 9.

Here is what the overall study found, with its caveats: Clonal expansion of both CD4+ and CD8+ blood T cells was observed from baseline to week 6 at doses 0.1 to 3.0 mg/kg. In the 0.1-3.0 mg/kg groups, partial responders were among the patients with the lowest normalized peripheral clonal expansion, particularly in CD8+ T cells. The antigen specificity of the clonally expanded peripheral T cells was not determined. On average, CD8+ T cells showed more expanded clones than CD4+ T cells after ivuxolimab. Low levels of normalized T-cell clonal expansion were also seen in some patients who did not respond.

Comments on this clone: No antigen is known for it. The record has no base qualities; no much larger clone is one base away.

The trim is 1 base for V and 5 bases for J, with a gap of 8 bases between the germline ends. Inclusive of the bounding cysteine and phenylalanine, the CDR3 is 14 residues long. The entry retains the CDR3 DNA only, 42 bases that are in frame from base 1. Via the germline V gene, CDR1 is SGHAT and CDR2 FQNNGV. Genomic DNA was extracted from sorted cells for sequencing of the TCRbeta CDR3 region. The immunoSEQ Assay was used to sequence the TCRbeta CDR3 regions. Not all clones reach the TCRdb copy of this immuneACCESS table, which keeps in-frame sequences only. Checked studies attribute under half of the gap to unresolved V genes and leave the rest unexplained. Present in this sample are under 65,000 clones, more than 85% of which were seen just once. The top ten clonotypes cover roughly 20% of the sample. The trial excluded patients who had a history of autoimmune disease or who were on systemic immunosuppression. Peripheral blood for TCR sequencing was collected from all dose cohorts at baseline, on cycle 4 day 1, and on cycle 7 day 1. Samples came from an open-label, multicenter, first-in-human phase I dose-escalation trial of ivuxolimab. The trial enrolled adults with locally advanced or metastatic head and neck squamous cell, hepatocellular, melanoma or renal cell carcinoma. Before TCR sequencing, CD4+ T cells and CD8+ T cells from peripheral blood were sorted into separate populations.

This specimen was CD4+ or CD8+ T cells sorted from blood, taken in a trial of the OX40 agonist ivuxolimab. This TCR derives from an adult with an advanced solid tumor such as melanoma, head and neck, liver or kidney cancer. The rearranged segments are TRBV11-2 and TRBJ1-4; no D gene is confidently identified. DNA sequence: TGTGCCAGCAGCTTAGCAGTCGGGAATGAAAAACTGTTTTTT. Its amino acids are CASSLAVGNEKLFF.